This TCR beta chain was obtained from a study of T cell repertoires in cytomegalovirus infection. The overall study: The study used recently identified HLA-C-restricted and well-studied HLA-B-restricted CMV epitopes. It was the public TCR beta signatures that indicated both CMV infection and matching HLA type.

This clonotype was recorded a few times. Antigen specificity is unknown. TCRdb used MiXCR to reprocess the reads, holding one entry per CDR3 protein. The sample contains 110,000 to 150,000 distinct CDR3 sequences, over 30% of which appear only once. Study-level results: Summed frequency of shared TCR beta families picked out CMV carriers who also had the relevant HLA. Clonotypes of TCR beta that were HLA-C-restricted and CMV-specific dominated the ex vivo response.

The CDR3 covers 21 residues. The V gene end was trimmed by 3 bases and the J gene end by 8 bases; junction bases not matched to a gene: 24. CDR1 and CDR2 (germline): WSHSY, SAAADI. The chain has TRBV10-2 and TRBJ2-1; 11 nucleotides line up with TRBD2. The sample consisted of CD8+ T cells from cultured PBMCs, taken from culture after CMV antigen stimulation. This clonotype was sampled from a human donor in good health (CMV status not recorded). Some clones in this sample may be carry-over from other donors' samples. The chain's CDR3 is CASSDFMGLAGGSLSSDEQFF. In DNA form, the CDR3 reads TGCGCCAGCAGTGATTTTATGGGGCTAGCGGGGGGAAGCCTCTCTTCCGATGAGCAGTTCTTC.